This TCR beta chain was captured by sequencing in a study of T cells after yellow fever vaccination (dated by TCRdb to about 2019). Study-wide context: Libraries from fractions with low cell numbers were prepared with the SMART-Seq v4 Ultra Low Input RNA kit. To track T-cell clones before and after primary and booster YFV17D yellow fever vaccination, bulk TCR alpha and beta repertoires were sequenced longitudinally. Two healthy male donors, one aged 18 to 29 and one aged 30 to 40 years, were included in the cohort. Blood samples were taken at several timepoints before and after primary and secondary immunization, and bulk PBMC replicates and cell subsets were isolated.

Sequencing instrument: Illumina NovaSeq 6000. TCR cDNA was synthesized by 5'RACE template switching, through which a universal primer site and unique molecular identifiers were introduced. cDNA synthesis was primed from both the TCR alpha and TCR beta constant segments. Libraries were amplified in two PCR steps, with sample barcodes and sequencing adapters added in the second step. Sequencing of libraries was done on Illumina HiSeq 2500 (2x100 bp) or NovaSeq (2x150 bp). The authors' analysis ran thus. MIGEC was used to demultiplex reads and collapse the reads into UMI consensus sequences, and MiXCR was used for V(D)J alignment. Vaccine-responding clonotypes were defined with edgeR using replicate PBMC samples, requiring FDR below 0.01 and a log2 fold change above 5 up to day 15. Each bulk clonotype received a CD4 or CD8 identity based on whether the sequenced CD4 or CD8 repertoire contained that clonotype at higher abundance. TCRdb reanalyzed the raw reads on its own, using fastp at Q25 for trimming and MiXCR for clone calling, and kept in-frame beta chains. Every CDR3 protein is listed once, alongside the most common genes and DNA of its rows. The V and J calls, along with clone size, are taken from TCRdb and not from the paper's own processing. The sample contains roughly 310,000 distinct CDR3 sequences, approximately 3.8% of them found a single time. The ten largest clones capture 23% of the sample.

Findings and caveats that apply to the study as a whole: A small fraction of clonotypes showed up in both the CD4 and CD8 compartments, probably as a result of convergent recombination. Only a couple of donors were included in the study, so the extent to which the findings can be generalized is limited. The secondary T-cell response was found to be weaker but faster than the primary response, with a peak reached on day 5 rather than on day 15. Most clones expanded after primary vaccination were re-detected after the booster (about 95% of CD4 and about 88% of CD8), suggesting broad memory maintenance. Computational filtering was required because FACS-sorted repertoires could contain abundant contaminating clonotypes from the bulk population.

The treatment or condition label, read with the paper, signifies: live attenuated yellow fever vaccine strain. At every blood-draw timepoint, two biological replicates of bulk PBMCs were collected. PBMCs were isolated from peripheral blood using a standard Ficoll-Paque protocol. RNA was extracted with TriZol from bulk PBMCs, CD4 and CD8 fractions, and dextramer-positive and dextramer-negative fractions. This clonotype has only a few counts. Its antigen is not yet known. Base quality data are lacking; no much larger clone is found one base away. The CDR3 holds 17 amino acids from the cysteine to the phenylalanine. The sequence is cut down to CDR3 DNA, 51 bases in frame from base 1. From the germline V gene (reference sequence), CDR1 is PRHDT and CDR2 is FYEKMQ. Trimming takes 5 bases from V and 4 bases from J, and the germline ends sit 20 bases apart.

The chain is made from TRBV13 and TRBJ2-2; 5 matching bases give a weak D call of TRBD2. This specimen consisted of PBMCs, obtained on the day of the yellow fever booster vaccination. The sequence came from a man younger than 35 who received the YFV17D yellow fever vaccine. The nucleotide sequence is given as TGTGCCAGCAGCCCGGCGAGGGCGGTCGTGGGCACCGGGGAGCTGTTTTTT. Its protein product is CASSPARAVVGTGELFF.